These T cell receptor beta chains were read from a single sample in a study of T cell responses to AZD1222 COVID-19 vaccine. TCRdb keeps only in-frame clones here, not all; method: immunoSEQ multiplex PCR. In the table there are about 140,000 clones, about 90% of which are singletons. Sequenced material: peripheral blood, taken 28 days after the second AZD1222 dose. These TCRs come from an adult who received the AZD1222 COVID-19 vaccine. Each CDR3 is given with its conserved first and last residue. D genes are given only for firm matches.

V	D	J	CDR3	DNA
TRBV4-2	.	TRBJ2-7	CASSQDPSTPSYEQYF	TGTGCCAGCAGCCAAGACCCCTCAACCCCATCCTACGAGCAGTACTTC
TRBV9	TRBD1	TRBJ1-4	CASSVVDRPGSYEKLFF	TGTGCCAGCAGCGTAGTGGACAGGCCAGGATCCTATGAAAAACTGTTTTTT
TRBV7-2	TRBD1	TRBJ2-7	CASRQGWEQYF	TGTGCCAGCAGACAGGGGTGGGAGCAGTACTTC
TRBV7-2	.	TRBJ2-1	CASSLSRNNEQFF	TGTGCCAGCAGCTTAAGTAGAAACAATGAGCAGTTCTTC
TRBV6-2/TRBV6-3	.	TRBJ2-7	CASSYNRRESYEQYF	TGTGCCAGCAGTTATAACAGGAGGGAATCCTACGAGCAGTACTTC
TRBV3-1/TRBV3-2	TRBD1	TRBJ1-3	CASSQALSDREDGNTIYF	TGTGCCAGCAGCCAAGCTTTGTCGGACAGGGAGGATGGAAACACCATATATTTT
TRBV2	.	TRBJ1-1	CASSIPGDTEAFF	TGTGCCAGCAGTATACCCGGGGACACTGAAGCTTTCTTT
TRBV11-2	TRBD1	TRBJ1-5	CASSLAPTGVWAQHF	TGTGCCAGCAGCTTAGCCCCGACAGGGGTGTGGGCCCAGCATTTT
TRBV11-3	TRBD2	TRBJ2-5	CASSSSSGVGETQYF	TGTGCCAGCAGCTCCTCTAGCGGGGTCGGAGAGACCCAGTACTTC
TRBV18	.	TRBJ2-1	CASSPGTSEQFF	TGTGCCAGCTCACCAGGGACAAGTGAGCAGTTCTTC
TRBV10-3	TRBD1	TRBJ1-1	CAIRTGQGVPEAFF	TGTGCCATCAGGACGGGACAGGGGGTCCCTGAAGCTTTCTTT
TRBV3-1/TRBV3-2	.	TRBJ2-1	CASSPRVVNNEQFF	TGTGCCAGCAGCCCCCGGGTGGTGAACAATGAGCAGTTCTTC
TRBV18	TRBD1	TRBJ2-2	CASSPPGDRILDRAPTGELFF	TGTGCCAGCTCACCACCCGGGGACAGGATATTAGACAGAGCACCAACCGGGGAGCTGTTTTTT
TRBV4-1	TRBD2	TRBJ2-7	CASSQGVLAGGSEQYF	TGCGCCAGCAGCCAAGGGGTCCTAGCGGGGGGTTCAGAGCAGTACTTC